The TCR beta chain described here comes from a study of blood T cell repertoires in COVID-19. There are many counts of this clone. Sequencing was performed with immunoSEQ multiplex PCR; in TCRdb, only in-frame clones are kept and a portion is missing. The sample consists of 87,000 or so clones, over 80% of them appearing once. The CDR3 totals 15 residues. Germline values: CDR1 SNHLY, CDR2 FYNNEI. The germline V and J ends were trimmed by 6 bases and 3 bases, with 12 bases remaining between them. The genes are TRBV2 and TRBJ1-6, with D unclear. The specimen was peripheral blood. The source is an elderly man with acute or convalescent COVID-19. Here the CDR3 DNA reads TGTGCCAGCAGGGGCTATGAGGGCTATAATTCACCCCTCCACTTT. Translation: CASRGYEGYNSPLHF.